This T cell receptor (beta chain) was identified during a study of blood T cell repertoires in COVID-19. In the study overall: Material from acute and convalescent COVID-19 was sourced from the United States, Italy and Spain.

The CDR3 is 13 residues long. Trimming shortened V by 7 bases and J by 4 bases, and 16 bases separated the two germline ends. The germline gives CDR1 SQVTM, CDR2 ANQGSEA. Measured with immunoSEQ multiplex PCR; TCRdb has only the in-frame clones, and not every one. This table holds some 95,000 clones, 86% found once. This TCR was sampled from a man older than 75 with active or convalescent COVID-19. The chain is built from TRBV29-1 and TRBJ1-1; D gene uncertain. Sequencing was done on a sample of peripheral blood. This CDR3 reads CSARLTVRTEAFF. Here the CDR3 DNA reads TGCAGCGCACGGCTCACAGTTCGCACTGAAGCTTTCTTT.